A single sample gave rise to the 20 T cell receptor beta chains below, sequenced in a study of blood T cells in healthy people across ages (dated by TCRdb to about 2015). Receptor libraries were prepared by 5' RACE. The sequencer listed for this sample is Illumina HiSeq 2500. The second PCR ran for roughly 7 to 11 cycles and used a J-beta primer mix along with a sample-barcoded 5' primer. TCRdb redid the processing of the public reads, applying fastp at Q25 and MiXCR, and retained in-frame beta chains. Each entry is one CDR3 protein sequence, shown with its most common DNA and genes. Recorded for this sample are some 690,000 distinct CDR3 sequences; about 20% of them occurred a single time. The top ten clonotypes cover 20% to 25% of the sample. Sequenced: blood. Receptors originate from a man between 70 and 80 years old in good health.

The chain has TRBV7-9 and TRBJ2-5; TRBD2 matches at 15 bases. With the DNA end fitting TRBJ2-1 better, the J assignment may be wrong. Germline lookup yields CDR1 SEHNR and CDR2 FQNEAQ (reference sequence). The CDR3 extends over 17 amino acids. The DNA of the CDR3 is TGTGCCAGCAGCTTCGGACTAGCGGGAGGGCCCGGCAATGAGCAGTTCTTC. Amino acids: CASSFGLAGGPGNEQFF.

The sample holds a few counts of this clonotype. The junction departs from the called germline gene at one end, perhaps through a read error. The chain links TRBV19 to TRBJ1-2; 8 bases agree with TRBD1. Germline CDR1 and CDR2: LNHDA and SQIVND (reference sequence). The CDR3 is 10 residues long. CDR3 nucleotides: TGTGCCAGTAGTATCCTGGGACAGGACTTC. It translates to CASSILGQDF.

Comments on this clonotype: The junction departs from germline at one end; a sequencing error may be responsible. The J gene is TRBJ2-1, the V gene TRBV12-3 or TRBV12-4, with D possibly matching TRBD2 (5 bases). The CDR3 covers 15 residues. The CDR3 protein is CAGSLGLALYNEQFF. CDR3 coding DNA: TGTGCCGGCAGTTTAGGGCTAGCTCTCTACAATGAGCAGTTCTTC.

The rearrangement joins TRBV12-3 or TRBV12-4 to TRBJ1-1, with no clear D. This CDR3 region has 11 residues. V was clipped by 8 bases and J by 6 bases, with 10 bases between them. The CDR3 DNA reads TGTGCCAGCCGCCGAGATTCTGAAGCTTTCTTT. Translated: CASRRDSEAFF.

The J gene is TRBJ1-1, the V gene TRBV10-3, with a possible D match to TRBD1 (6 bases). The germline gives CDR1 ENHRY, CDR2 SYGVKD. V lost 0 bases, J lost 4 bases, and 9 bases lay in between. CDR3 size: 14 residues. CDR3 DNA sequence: TGTGCCATCAGTGAGTCGGGGGCTAGCACTGAAGCTTTCTTT. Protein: CAISESGASTEAFF.

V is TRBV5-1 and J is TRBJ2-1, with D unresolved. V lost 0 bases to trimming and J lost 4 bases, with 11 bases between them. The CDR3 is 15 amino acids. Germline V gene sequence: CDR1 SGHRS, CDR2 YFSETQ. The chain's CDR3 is CASSLDRPPYNEQFF. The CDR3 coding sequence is TGCGCCAGCAGCTTGGACCGCCCCCCGTACAATGAGCAGTTCTTC.

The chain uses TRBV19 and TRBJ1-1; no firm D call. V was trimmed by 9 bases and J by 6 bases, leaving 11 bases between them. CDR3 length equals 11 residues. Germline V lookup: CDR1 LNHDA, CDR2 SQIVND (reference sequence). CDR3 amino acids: CASQSFAEAFF. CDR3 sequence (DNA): TGTGCCAGCCAGTCCTTCGCTGAAGCTTTCTTT.

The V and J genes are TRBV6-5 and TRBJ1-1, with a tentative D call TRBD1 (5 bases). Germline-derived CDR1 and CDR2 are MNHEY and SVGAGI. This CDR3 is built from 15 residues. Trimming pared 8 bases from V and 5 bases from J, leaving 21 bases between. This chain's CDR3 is CASRRAGPLMTEAFF. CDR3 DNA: TGTGCCAGCCGCAGGGCAGGTCCCCTGATGACTGAAGCTTTCTTT.

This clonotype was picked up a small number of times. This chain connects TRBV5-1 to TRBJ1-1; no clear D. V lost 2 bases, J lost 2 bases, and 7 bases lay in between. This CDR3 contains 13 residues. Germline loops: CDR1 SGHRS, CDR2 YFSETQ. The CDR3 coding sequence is TGCGCCAGCAGCTTTGAGAGAAACACTGAAGCTTTCTTT. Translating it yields CASSFERNTEAFF.

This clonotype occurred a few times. The CDR3 nucleotides are TGCAGTGCTAGTAGTAGACGACAGAATAATCAGCCCCAGCATTTT. Amino acid sequence: CSASSRRQNNQPQHF. The chain has TRBV20-1 and TRBJ1-5; possibly TRBD1 for D (5 bases). Germline V lookup: CDR1 DFQATT, CDR2 SNEGSKA (reference sequence). Trimming pared 3 bases from V and 4 bases from J, leaving 16 bases between. The CDR3 is made up of 15 amino acids.

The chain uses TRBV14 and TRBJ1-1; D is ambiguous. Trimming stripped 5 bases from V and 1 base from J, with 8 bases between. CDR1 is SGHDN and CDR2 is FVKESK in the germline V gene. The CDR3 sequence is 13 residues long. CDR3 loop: CASSYDPNTEAFF. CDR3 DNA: TGTGCCAGCAGCTACGACCCGAACACTGAAGCTTTCTTT. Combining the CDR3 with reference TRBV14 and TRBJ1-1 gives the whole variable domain EAGVTQFPSHSVIEKGQTVTLRCDPISGHDNLYWYRRVMGKEIKFLLHFVKESKQDESGMPNNRFLAERTGGTYSTLKVQPAELEDSGVYFCASSYDPNTEAFFGQGTRLTVV.

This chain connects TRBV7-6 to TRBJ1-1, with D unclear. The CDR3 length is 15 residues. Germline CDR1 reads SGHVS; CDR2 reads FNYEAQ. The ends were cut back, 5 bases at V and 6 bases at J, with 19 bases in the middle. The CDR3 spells CASSPNLVGNAEAFF. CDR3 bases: TGTGCCAGCAGCCCCAATCTGGTAGGTAACGCTGAAGCTTTCTTT.

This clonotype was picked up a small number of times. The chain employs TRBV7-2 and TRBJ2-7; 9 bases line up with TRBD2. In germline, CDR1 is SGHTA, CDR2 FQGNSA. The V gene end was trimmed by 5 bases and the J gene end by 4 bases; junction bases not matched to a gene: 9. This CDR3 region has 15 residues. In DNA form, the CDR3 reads TGTGCCAGCAGCCGGGCTAGCGGGATTCAATACGAGCAGTACGTC. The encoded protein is CASSRASGIQYEQYV.

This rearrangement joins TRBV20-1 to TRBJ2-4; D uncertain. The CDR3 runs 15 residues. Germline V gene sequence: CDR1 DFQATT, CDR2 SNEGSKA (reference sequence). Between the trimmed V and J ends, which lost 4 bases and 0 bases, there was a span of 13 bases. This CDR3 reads CSAIGPPLAKNIQYF. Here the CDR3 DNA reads TGCAGTGCTATAGGGCCGCCGCTAGCCAAAAACATTCAGTACTTC.

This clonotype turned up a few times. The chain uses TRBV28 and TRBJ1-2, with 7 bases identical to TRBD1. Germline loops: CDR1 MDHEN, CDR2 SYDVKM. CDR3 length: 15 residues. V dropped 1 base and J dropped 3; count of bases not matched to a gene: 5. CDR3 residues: CASSLLAGGYYGYTF. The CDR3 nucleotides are TGTGCCAGCAGTTTATTGGCAGGGGGGTACTATGGCTACACCTTC.

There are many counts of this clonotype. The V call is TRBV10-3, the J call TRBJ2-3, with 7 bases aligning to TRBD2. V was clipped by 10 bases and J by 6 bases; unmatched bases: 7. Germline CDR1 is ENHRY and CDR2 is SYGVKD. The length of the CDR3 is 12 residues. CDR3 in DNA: TGTGCCACCGCGACTAGCAGCGATACGCAGTATTTT. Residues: CATATSSDTQYF.

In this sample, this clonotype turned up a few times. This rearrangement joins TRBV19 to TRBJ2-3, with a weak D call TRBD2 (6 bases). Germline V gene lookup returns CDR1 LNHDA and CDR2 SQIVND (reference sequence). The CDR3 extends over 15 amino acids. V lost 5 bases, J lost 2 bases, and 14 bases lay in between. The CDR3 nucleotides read TGTGCCAGTAGTGGTGATAGCGGATACACAGATACGCAGTATTTT. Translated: CASSGDSGYTDTQYF.

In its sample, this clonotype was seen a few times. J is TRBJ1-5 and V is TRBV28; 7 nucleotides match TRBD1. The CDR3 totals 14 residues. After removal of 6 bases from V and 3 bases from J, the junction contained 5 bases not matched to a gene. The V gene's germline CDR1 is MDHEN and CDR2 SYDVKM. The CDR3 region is CASSRDSLNQPQHF. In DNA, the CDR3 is TGTGCCAGCAGCCGGGACAGCCTCAATCAGCCCCAGCATTTT.

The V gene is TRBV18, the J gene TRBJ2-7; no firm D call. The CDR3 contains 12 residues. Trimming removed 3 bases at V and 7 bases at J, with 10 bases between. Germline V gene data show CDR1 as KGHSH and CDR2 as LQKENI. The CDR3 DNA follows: TGTGCCAGCTCACCTTCAGGAGTAGAGCAGTACGTC. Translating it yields CASSPSGVEQYV.

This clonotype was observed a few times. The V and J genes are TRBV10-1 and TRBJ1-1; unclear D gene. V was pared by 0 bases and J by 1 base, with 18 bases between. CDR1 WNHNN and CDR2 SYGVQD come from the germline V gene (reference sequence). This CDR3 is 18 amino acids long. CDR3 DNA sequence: TGCGCCAGCAGTGAGTCGACGGCAGGTGAAAACGCGAACACTGAAGCTTTCTTT. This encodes CASSESTAGENANTEAFF.